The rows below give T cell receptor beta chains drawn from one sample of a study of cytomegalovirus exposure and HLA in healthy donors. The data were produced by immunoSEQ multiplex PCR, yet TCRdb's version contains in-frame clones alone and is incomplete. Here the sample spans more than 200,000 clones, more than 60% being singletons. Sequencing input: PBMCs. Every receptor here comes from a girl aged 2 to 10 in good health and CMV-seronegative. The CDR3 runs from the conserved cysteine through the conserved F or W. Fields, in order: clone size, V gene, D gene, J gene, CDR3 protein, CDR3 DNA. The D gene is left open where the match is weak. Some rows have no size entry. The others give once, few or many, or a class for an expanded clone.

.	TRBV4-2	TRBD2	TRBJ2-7	CASSQDRGGSYEQYF	TGTGCCAGCAGCCAAGATCGGGGGGGCTCCTACGAGCAGTACTTC
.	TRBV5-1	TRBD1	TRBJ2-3	CASKGATDTQYF	TGCGCCAGCAAGGGGGCGACAGATACGCAGTATTTT
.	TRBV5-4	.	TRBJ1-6	CASSLQGSSYNSPLHF	TGTGCCAGCAGCTTACAGGGAAGCTCCTATAATTCACCCCTCCACTTT
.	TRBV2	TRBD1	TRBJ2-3	CASSGGQGARTDTQYF	TGTGCCAGCAGTGGTGGGCAGGGGGCGCGGACAGATACGCAGTATTTT
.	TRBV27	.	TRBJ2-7	CASSSLTNHEQYF	TGTGCCAGCAGTTCCCTGACAAATCACGAGCAGTACTTC
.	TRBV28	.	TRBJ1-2	CASRITGNYGYTF	TGTGCCAGCAGAATCACAGGGAACTATGGCTACACCTTC
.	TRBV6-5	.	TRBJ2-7	CASSYSTIPTYEQYF	TGTGCCAGCAGTTACTCGACAATTCCCACCTACGAGCAGTACTTC
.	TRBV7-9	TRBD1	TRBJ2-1	CSSSSRQGADEQFF	TGTTCCAGCAGCTCAAGACAGGGGGCGGATGAGCAGTTCTTC
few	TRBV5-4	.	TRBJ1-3	CASSRAGFGNTIYF	TGTGCCAGCAGCCGGGCAGGGTTTGGAAACACCATATATTTT
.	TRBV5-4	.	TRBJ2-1	CASSLVRGDAEQFF	TGTGCCAGCAGCTTGGTTCGGGGTGATGCTGAGCAGTTCTTC
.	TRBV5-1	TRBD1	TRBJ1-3	CASSLEQGDTIYF	TGCGCCAGCAGCTTGGAACAGGGGGACACCATATATTTT
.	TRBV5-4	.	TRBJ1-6	CASSFEPSVPNSPLHF	TGTGCCAGCAGCTTCGAGCCCTCGGTCCCCAATTCACCCCTCCACTTT
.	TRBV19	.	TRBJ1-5	CASSIWGLSNQPQHF	TGTGCCAGTAGTATCTGGGGGCTGAGCAATCAGCCCCAGCATTTT
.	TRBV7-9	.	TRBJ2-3	CASSFQGLQGDTQYF	TGTGCCAGCAGCTTTCAGGGTTTGCAGGGAGATACGCAGTATTTT
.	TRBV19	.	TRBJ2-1	CASSIVGASGLSYNEQFF	TGTGCCAGTAGTATTGTGGGGGCTAGCGGCCTCTCCTACAATGAGCAGTTCTTC
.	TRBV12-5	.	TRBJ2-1	CASGLFDEQFF	TGTGCTAGTGGTCTTTTTGATGAGCAGTTCTTC
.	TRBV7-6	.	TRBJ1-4	CASSLAQSEKLFF	TGTGCCAGCAGCTTAGCACAGAGTGAAAAACTGTTTTTT
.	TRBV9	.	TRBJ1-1	CASSPGPNTEAFF	TGTGCCAGCAGCCCAGGTCCTAACACTGAAGCTTTCTTT
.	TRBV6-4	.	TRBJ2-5	CASSVRGGLGQETQYF	TGTGCCAGCAGTGTCCGAGGGGGTCTTGGCCAAGAGACCCAGTACTTC
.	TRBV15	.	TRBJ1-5	CATSSQGNQPQHF	TGTGCCACCAGCAGCCAGGGGAATCAGCCCCAGCATTTT
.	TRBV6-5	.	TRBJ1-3	CAMLQGLAGNTIYF	TGTGCCATGTTACAGGGTTTAGCTGGAAACACCATATATTTT
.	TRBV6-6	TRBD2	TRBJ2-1	CASSHGTSGNNEQFF	TGTGCCAGCAGCCACGGGACTAGCGGGAACAATGAGCAGTTCTTC
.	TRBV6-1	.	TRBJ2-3	CATTVIGTDTQYF	TGTGCCACCACTGTTATTGGCACAGATACGCAGTATTTT
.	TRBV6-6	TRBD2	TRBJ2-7	CASSPTSGRAFGEQYF	TGCGCCAGCAGCCCGACTAGCGGGAGGGCCTTCGGTGAGCAGTACTTC
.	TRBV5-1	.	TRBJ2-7	CASSLTGQSYEQYF	TGCGCCAGCAGCTTAACAGGGCAGTCCTACGAGCAGTACTTC
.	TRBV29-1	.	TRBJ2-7	CSVARATTAYEQYF	TGCAGCGTTGCGCGCGCGACTACCGCCTACGAGCAGTACTTC
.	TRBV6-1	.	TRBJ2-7	CASSEGDTSYEQYF	TGTGCCAGCAGCGAGGGAGACACCTCCTACGAGCAGTACTTC
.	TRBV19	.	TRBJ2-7	CASIGEDREQYF	TGTGCCAGTATTGGCGAGGATCGGGAGCAGTACTTC
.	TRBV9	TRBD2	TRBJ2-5	CASSVGWGGQETQYF	TGTGCCAGCAGCGTAGGTTGGGGGGGCCAAGAGACCCAGTACTTC
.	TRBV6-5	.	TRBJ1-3	CASSHRSPPGNTIYF	TGTGCCAGCAGTCACCGGTCGCCACCTGGAAACACCATATATTTT
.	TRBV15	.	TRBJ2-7	CATSRDRRDEQYF	TGTGCCACCAGCAGAGATCGCCGGGACGAGCAGTACTTC
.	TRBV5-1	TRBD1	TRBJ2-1	CASSPTGLSYNEQFF	TGCGCCAGCAGCCCGACAGGGCTCTCCTACAATGAGCAGTTCTTC
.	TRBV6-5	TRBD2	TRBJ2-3	CASTLSGNTDTQYF	TGTGCCAGCACCCTTAGCGGGAACACAGATACGCAGTATTTT
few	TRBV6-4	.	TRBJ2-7	CASSDSGRKFGEQYF	TGTGCCAGCAGTGACTCTGGGAGGAAGTTCGGCGAGCAGTACTTC
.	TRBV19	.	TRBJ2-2	CASSLAIQAGELFF	TGTGCCAGTAGTTTGGCAATCCAAGCCGGGGAGCTGTTTTTT
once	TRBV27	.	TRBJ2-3	CASSLSDYYSTDTQYF	TGTGCCAGCAGTTTAAGTGACTACTATAGCACAGATACGCAGTATTTT
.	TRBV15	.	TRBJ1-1	CATSRGDNTEAFF	TGTGCCACCAGCAGAGGAGATAACACTGAAGCTTTCTTT
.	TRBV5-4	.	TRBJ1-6	CASSLESMRNSPLHF	TGTGCCAGCAGCTTGGAATCTATGAGGAATTCACCCCTCCACTTT
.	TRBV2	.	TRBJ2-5	CASSDERTTMDQYF	TGTGCCAGCAGTGATGAGAGAACTACTATGGACCAGTACTTC
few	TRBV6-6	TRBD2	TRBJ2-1	CASSYRTSGGDNEQFF	TGTGCCAGCAGTTACCGGACTAGCGGAGGGGACAATGAGCAGTTCTTC